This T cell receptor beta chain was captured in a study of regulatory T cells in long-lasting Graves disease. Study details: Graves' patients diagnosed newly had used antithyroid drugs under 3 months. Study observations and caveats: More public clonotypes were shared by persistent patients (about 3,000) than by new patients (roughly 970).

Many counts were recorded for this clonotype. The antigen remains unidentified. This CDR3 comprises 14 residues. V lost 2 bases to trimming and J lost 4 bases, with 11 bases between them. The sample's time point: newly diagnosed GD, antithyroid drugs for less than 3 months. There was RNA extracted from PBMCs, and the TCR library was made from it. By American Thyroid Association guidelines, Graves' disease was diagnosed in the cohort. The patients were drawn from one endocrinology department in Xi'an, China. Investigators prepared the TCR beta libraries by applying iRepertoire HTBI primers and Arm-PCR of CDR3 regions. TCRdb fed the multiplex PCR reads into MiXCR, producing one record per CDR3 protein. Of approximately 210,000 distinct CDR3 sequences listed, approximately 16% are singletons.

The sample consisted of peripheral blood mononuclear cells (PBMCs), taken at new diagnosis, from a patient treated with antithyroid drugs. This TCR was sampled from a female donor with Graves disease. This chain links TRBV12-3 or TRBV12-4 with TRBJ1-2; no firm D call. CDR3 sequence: CASSLSMISYGYTF. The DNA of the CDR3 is TGTGCCAGCAGTTTAAGCATGATTTCCTATGGCTACACCTTC.